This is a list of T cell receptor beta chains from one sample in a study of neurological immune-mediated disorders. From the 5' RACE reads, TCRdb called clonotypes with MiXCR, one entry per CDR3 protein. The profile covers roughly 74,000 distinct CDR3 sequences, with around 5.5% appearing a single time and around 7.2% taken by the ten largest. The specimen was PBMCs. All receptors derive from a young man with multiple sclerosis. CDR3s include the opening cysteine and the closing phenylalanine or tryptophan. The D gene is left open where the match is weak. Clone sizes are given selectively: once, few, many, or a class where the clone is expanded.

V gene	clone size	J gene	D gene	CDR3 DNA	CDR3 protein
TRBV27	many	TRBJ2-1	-	TGTGCCAGCAGAGGCCGATTTCACAATGAGCAGTTCTTC	CASRGRFHNEQFF
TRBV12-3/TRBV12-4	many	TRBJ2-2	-	TGTGCCAGCAGTTTATGGGGCAGGGGTAACACCGGGGAGCTGTTTTTT	CASSLWGRGNTGELFF
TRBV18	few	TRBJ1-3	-	TGTGCCAGCTCACCACCCCCGCGCAGGGTGCCTGGAAACACCATATATTTT	CASSPPPRRVPGNTIYF
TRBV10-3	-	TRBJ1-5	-	TGTGCCATCTCCGGGGAATCGGGCAATCAGCCCCAGAATTTT	CAISGESGNQPQNF
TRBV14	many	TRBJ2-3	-	TGTGCCAGCAGCCCCGACACCCATCGAAGCACAGATACGCAGTATTTT	CASSPDTHRSTDTQYF
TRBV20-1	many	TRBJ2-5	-	TGCAGTGCCACCATCCGCCAAGAGACCCAGTACTTC	CSATIRQETQYF
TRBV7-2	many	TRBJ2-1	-	TGTGCCAGCAGCTTAGCGGGGGGGCCGGTCAATGAGCAGTTCTTC	CASSLAGGPVNEQFF
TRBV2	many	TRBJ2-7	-	TGTGCCAGCAGCCCCGGCAGGCGATACTCCTACGAGCAGTACTTC	CASSPGRRYSYEQYF
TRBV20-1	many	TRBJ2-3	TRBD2	TGCAGGGCCCCGCGACTTAGCGGGGGGCTTACGGGCACAGATACGCAGTATTTT	CRAPRLSGGLTGTDTQYF
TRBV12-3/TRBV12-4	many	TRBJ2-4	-	TGTGCCAGCACCTCCGACAGGAACATTCAGTACTTC	CASTSDRNIQYF
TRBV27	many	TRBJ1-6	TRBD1	TGTGCCAGCAGAGTGGACAGGACCTATAATTCACCCCTCAACTTT	CASRVDRTYNSPLNF
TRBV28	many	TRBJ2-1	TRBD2	TGTGCCACCTCGGGGGGGCAGGGGAACTACAATGAGCAGTTCTTC	CATSGGQGNYNEQFF
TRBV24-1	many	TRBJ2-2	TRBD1	TGTGCCACCAGTGATTTTAGGGGGCCGGACACCGGGGAGCTGTTTTTT	CATSDFRGPDTGELFF
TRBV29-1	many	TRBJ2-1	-	TGCAGCTCTGGGGGGGGGGCGGAATACAATGAGCAGTTCTTC	CSSGGGAEYNEQFF
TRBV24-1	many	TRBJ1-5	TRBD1	TGTGCCACCAGTGGGACAGGGGGAAGCAATCAGCCCCAGCATTTT	CATSGTGGSNQPQHF
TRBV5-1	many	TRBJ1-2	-	TGCGCCAGCAGCTTTGACAGTTACTATGGCTACACCTTC	CASSFDSYYGYTF
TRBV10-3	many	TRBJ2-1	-	TGTGCCATCAGTGAAAGGGACAACAATGAGCAGTTCTTC	CAISERDNNEQFF
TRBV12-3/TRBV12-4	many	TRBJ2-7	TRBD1	TGTGCCAGCAGACCTGGGGCTCCGGGACAGGGGATCTACGAGCAGTACTTC	CASRPGAPGQGIYEQYF
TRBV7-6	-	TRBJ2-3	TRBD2	TGTGCCAGCAGCTTGCTTAGCGGGAGTGGCGCAGATACGCAGTATTTT	CASSLLSGSGADTQYF
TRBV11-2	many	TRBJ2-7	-	TGTGCCAGCAGCCGGGACACACTCTCCTACGAGCAGTACTTC	CASSRDTLSYEQYF
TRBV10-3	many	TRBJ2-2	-	TGTGCCATCAGTGAGGCCGGATCCGGGGAGCTGTTTTTT	CAISEAGSGELFF
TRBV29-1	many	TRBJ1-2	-	TGCAGCGTCGGGGTCCCCAGCTATGGCTACACCTTC	CSVGVPSYGYTF
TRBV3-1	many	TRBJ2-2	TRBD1	TGTGCCAGCAGCCAAGGGGGACAGGGAGGAAAACAAGGCGGGGAGCTGTTTTTT	CASSQGGQGGKQGGELFF
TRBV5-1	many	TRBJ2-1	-	TGCGCCAGCAGCCTCGGGCAGGGTGAGCAGTTCTTC	CASSLGQGEQFF
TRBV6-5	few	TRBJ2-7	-	TGTGCCAGCCAAAGACTAGTTGATCGCTACGAGCAGTACTTC	CASQRLVDRYEQYF
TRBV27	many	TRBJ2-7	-	TGTGCCAGCAGTCCCGGACCGGGACTTAGCTCCTACGAGCAGTACTTC	CASSPGPGLSSYEQYF
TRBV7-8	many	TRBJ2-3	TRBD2	TGTGCCAGCAGCCGACTAGCGGGAGTCCAAGATACGCAGTATTTT	CASSRLAGVQDTQYF
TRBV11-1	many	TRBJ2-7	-	TGTGCCAGCAGCCCCCTCCTCTCCTACGAGCAGTACTTC	CASSPLLSYEQYF
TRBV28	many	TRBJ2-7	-	TGTGCCAGCAGTTTATCGGGTGTGGGGTACGAGCAGTACTTC	CASSLSGVGYEQYF
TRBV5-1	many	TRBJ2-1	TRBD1	TGCGCCAGCAGCTTGTTGTTTGCCGGGACAGGGTACAATGAGCAGTTCTTC	CASSLLFAGTGYNEQFF
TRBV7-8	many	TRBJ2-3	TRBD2	TGTGCCAGCAGTCAGAACGCGGGAGGACCAGGCACAGATACGCAGTATTTT	CASSQNAGGPGTDTQYF
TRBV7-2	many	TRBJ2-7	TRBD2	TGTGCCAGCAGCTTAGGCCCCGGGACTAGCGGGTACGAGCAGTACTTC	CASSLGPGTSGYEQYF
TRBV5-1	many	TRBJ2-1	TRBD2	TGCGCCAGCAGCGTGCTAGCGGGAGCGGGTAGGAATGAGCAGTTCTTC	CASSVLAGAGRNEQFF
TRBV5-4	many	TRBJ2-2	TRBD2	TGTGCCAGCAGACCCCGGACTAGCGGAGTGGTCGGGGAGCTGTTTTTT	CASRPRTSGVVGELFF
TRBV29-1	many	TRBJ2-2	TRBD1	TGCAGCGTTGAAGATCCCCGGGACAGAATCACCGGGGAGCTGTTTTTT	CSVEDPRDRITGELFF
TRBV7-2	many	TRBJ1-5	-	TGTGCCAGCAGCTTGAGGGCAGGGCGCAATCAGCCCCAGCATTTT	CASSLRAGRNQPQHF
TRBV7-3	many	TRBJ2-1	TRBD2	TGTGCCAGCAGCTTAACGGGCAGCGGGGGATTGAGTGAGCAGTTCTTC	CASSLTGSGGLSEQFF
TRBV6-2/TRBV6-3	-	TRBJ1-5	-	TGTGCCAGCAGCCGATCTGGGGACAATCAGCCCCAGAATTTT	CASSRSGDNQPQNF
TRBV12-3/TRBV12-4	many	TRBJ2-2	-	TGTGCCAGCACCCTGTACGGCGGGGAGCTGTTTTTT	CASTLYGGELFF
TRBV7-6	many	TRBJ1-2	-	TGTGCCAGCAGCTTAGTTCCTGGGAATGGCTACACCTTC	CASSLVPGNGYTF
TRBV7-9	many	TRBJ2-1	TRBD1	TGTGCCAGCAGGTTCGGGACAGGGGCCCTCCACTACAATGAGCAGTTCTTC	CASRFGTGALHYNEQFF
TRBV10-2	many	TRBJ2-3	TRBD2	TGCGCCAGCAGTGTGGGGACTAGCGGGACTAGCACAGATACGCAGTATTTT	CASSVGTSGTSTDTQYF
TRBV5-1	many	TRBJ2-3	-	TGCGCCAGCAGCTTGGCTTTAGGTACAGAAAGCACAGATACGCAGTATTTT	CASSLALGTESTDTQYF
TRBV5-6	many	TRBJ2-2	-	TGTGCCAGCAGCTTGTACGGGGTCGGAACCGGGGAGCTGTTTTTT	CASSLYGVGTGELFF
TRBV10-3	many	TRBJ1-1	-	TGTGCCATCAGTGAGGACCCAAACAGGGAAGCTTTCTTT	CAISEDPNREAFF
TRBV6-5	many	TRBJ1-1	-	TGTGCCAGCAGTTTTAGCTTAGACAGACAATCTAGAGGGGCTGAAGCTTTCTTT	CASSFSLDRQSRGAEAFF
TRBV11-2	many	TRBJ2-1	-	TGTGCCAGCAGCTTAATCATGGGAGGTGGGGCTAATGAGCAGTTCTTC	CASSLIMGGGANEQFF
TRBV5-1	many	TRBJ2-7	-	TGCGCCAGCAGCTTATCGGGCTCCGAGCAGTACTTC	CASSLSGSEQYF
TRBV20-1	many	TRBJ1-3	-	TGCAGTGCTAGAGCGGCGTACCCCCGAAACACCATATATTTT	CSARAAYPRNTIYF
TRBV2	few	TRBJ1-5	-	TGTGCCAGCAGAGACAGTTCTAGTCAGCCCCAGCATTTT	CASRDSSSQPQHF
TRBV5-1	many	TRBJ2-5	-	TGCGCCAGCAGCTTGGCGGGACACCAAGAGACCCAGTACTTC	CASSLAGHQETQYF
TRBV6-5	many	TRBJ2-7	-	TGTGCCAGCAGTTACGTAGGAGGGCTCTCCTACGAGCAGTACTTC	CASSYVGGLSYEQYF
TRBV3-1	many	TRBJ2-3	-	TGTGCCAGCAGCCAAGATCCTGTTAGCACAGATACGCAGTATTTT	CASSQDPVSTDTQYF
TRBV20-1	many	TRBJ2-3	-	TGCAGTGCTAGAGATGATGGCGGGGACCCCACAGATACGCAGTATTTT	CSARDDGGDPTDTQYF